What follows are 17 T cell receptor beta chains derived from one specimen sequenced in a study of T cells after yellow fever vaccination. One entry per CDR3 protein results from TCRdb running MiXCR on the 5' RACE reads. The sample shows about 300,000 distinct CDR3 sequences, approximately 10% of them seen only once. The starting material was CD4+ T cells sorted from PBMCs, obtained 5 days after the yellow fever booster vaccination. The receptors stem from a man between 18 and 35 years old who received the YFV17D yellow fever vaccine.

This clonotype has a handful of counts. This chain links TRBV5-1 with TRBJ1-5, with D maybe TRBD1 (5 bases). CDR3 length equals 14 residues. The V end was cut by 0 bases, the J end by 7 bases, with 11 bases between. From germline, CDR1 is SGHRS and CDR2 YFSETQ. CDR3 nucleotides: TGCGCCAGCAGCTTGGGTATAGGGGACCAGCCCCAGCATTTT. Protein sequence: CASSLGIGDQPQHF. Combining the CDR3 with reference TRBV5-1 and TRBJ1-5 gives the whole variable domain KAGVTQTPRYLIKTRGQQVTLSCSPISGHRSVSWYQQTPGQGLQFLFEYFSETQRNKGNFPGRFSGRQFSNSRSEMNVSTLELGDSALYLCASSLGIGDQPQHFGDGTRLSIL.

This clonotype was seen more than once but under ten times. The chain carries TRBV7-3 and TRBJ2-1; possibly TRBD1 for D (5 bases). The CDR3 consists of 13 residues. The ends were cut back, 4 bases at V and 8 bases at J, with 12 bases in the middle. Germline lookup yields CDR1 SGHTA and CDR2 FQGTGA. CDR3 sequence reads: CASSSGLGHEQFF. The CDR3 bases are TGTGCCAGCAGCTCCGGGTTGGGGCATGAGCAGTTCTTC.

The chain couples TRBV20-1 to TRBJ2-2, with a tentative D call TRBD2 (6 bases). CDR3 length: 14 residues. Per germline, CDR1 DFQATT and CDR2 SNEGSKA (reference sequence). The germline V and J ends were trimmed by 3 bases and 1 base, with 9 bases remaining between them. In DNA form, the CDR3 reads TGCAGTGCTAGCCTCGGGGGGAACACCGGGGAGCTGTTTTTT. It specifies CSASLGGNTGELFF.

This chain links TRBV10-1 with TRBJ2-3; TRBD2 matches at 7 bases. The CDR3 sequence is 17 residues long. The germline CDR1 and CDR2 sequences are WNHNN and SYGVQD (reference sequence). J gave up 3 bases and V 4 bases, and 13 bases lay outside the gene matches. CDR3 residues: CASSVGRGDQGTDTQYF. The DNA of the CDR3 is TGCGCCAGCAGTGTCGGTCGGGGGGACCAGGGAACAGATACGCAGTATTTT.

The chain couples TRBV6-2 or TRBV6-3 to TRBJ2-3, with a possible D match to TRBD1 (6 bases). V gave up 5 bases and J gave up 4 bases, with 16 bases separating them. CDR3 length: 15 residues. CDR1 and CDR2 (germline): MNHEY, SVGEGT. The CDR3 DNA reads TGTGCCAGCAGTGAAACACAGGGTTGGGCAGATACGCAGTATTTT. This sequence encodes CASSETQGWADTQYF.

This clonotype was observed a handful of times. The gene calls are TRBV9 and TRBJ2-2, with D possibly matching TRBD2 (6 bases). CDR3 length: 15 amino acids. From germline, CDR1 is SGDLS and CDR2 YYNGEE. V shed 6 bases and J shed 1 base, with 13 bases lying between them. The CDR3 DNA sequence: TGTGCCAGCACCCTCGGGGGTTTGAACACCGGGGAGCTGTTTTTT. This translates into CASTLGGLNTGELFF. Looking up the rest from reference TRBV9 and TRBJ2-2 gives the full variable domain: DSGVTQTPKHLITATGQRVTLRCSPRSGDLSVYWYQQSLDQGLQFLIQYYNGEERAKGNILERFSAQQFPDLHSELNLSSLELGDSALYFCASTLGGLNTGELFFGEGSRLTVL.

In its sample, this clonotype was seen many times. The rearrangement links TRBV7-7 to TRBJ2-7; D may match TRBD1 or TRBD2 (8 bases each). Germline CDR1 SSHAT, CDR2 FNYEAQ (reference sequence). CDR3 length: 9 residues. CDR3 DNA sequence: TGTGCTAGCGGGGACAGGCTCTACGTC. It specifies CASGDRLYV.

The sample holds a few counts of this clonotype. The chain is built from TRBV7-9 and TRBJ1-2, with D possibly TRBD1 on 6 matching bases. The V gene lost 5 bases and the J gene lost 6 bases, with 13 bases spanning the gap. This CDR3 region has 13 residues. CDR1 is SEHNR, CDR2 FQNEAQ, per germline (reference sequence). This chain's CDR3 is CASSRGGANGYTF. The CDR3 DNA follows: TGTGCCAGCAGCCGAGGGGGGGCGAATGGCTACACCTTC.

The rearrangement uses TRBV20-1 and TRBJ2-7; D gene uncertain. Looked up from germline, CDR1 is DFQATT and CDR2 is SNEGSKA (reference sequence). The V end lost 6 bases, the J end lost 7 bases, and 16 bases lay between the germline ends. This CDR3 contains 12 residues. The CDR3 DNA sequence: TGCAGTGCCGCACATCCAGGAGAGGAGCAGTACTTC. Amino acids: CSAAHPGEEQYF.

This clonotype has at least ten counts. The CDR3 nucleotides are TGTGCCAGCAGCTTAGCGGGTCAGGGCTGGGAGCAGTACTTC. Residues: CASSLAGQGWEQYF. The gene calls are TRBV7-2 and TRBJ2-7; a weak D match, TRBD1 (5 bases). V was cut by 0 bases and J by 7 bases, with 13 bases left in between. The CDR3 extends over 14 amino acids. From germline, CDR1 is SGHTA and CDR2 FQGNSA.

The CDR3 DNA sequence: TGTGCCAGCAGTTACGCGGGACAGGGGGCGCGAGAACAGCCCCAGCATTTT. Its translation: CASSYAGQGAREQPQHF. This chain links TRBV6-2 or TRBV6-3 with TRBJ1-5, with 12 bases lining up with TRBD1. This CDR3 has 17 residues. Germline V gene lookup returns CDR1 MNHEY and CDR2 SVGEGT. The ends lost 2 bases at V and 7 bases at J; junction bases unmatched: 9.

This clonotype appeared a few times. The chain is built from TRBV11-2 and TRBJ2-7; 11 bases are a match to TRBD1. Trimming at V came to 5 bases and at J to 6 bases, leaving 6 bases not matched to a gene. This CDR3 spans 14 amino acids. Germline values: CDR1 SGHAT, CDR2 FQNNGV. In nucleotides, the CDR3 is TGTGCCAGCAGCCTAACCGGGACAGGGGGCGAGCAGTACGTC. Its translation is CASSLTGTGGEQYV.

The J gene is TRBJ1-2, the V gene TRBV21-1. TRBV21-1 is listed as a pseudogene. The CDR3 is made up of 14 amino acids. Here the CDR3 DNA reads TGTGCCAGCAGCAAACGTCCAGCCTACTATGGCTACACCTTC. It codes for CASSKRPAYYGYTF.

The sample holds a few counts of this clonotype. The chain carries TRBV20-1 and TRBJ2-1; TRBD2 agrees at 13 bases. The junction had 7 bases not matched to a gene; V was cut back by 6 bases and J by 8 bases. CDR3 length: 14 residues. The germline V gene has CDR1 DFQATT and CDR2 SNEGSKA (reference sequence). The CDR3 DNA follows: TGCAGTGCCACTACTAGCGGGGGGGCTGATGAGCAGTTCTTC. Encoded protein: CSATTSGGADEQFF.

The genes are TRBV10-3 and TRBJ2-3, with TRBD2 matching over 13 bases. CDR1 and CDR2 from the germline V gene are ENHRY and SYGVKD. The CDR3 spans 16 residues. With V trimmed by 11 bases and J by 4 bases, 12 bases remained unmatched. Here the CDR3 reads CASRLAGGTTPDTQYF. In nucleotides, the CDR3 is TGTGCCTCGCGACTAGCGGGGGGTACGACGCCAGATACGCAGTATTTT.

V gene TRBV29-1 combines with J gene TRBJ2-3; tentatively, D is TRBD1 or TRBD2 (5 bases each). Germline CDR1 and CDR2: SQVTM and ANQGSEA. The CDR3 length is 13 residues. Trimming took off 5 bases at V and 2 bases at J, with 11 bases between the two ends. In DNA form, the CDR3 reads TGCAGCGTTTCTTGGGGGACCACAGATACGCAGTATTTT. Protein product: CSVSWGTTDTQYF.

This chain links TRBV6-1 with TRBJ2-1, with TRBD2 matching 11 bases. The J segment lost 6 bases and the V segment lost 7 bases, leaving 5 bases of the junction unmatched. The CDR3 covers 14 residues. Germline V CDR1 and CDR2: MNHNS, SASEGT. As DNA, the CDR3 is TGTGCCAGCACAGGACTAGCGGGCCGCAATGAGCAGTTCTTC. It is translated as CASTGLAGRNEQFF.